Described below is a single TCR beta chain sequence and its context. The data derive from a study of shared clonotypes between healthy human individuals. Profiled with immunoSEQ multiplex PCR; TCRdb holds only in-frame clones, not every one. This table has 2 million to 2.5 million clones, approximately 93% appearing once. The ends were cut back, 3 bases at V and 0 bases at J, with 4 bases in the middle. This CDR3 has 13 amino acids. Germline CDR1 is SGHKS and CDR2 is YYEKEE (reference sequence). This TCR was sampled from a man between 18 and 35 years old in good health. Some clones in this sample may be carry-over from other donors' samples. This chain connects TRBV5-5 to TRBJ1-3; no reliable D call. The material sequenced was naive CD4+ T cells from PBMCs. This sample's subset: CD45RA+ positively selected. The CDR3 sequence: CASSWTSGNTIYF. The DNA for the CDR3 is TGTGCCAGCAGCTGGACCTCTGGAAACACCATATATTTT.